Shown below are 30 T cell receptor beta chains from a single sample sequenced in a study of T cell responses to AZD1222 COVID-19 vaccine. Using immunoSEQ multiplex PCR, the repertoire was profiled, and TCRdb retains in-frame clones only, with some absent. The table includes 150,000 to 200,000 clones, 85% to 95% detected once. Specimen: peripheral blood, collected on day 0 of AZD1222 vaccination. All receptors come from an adult in good health.

V is TRBV28 and J is TRBJ2-7; 13 nucleotides line up with TRBD2. CDR3 size: 19 residues. V shed 5 bases, J shed 5 bases, and the junction held 18 bases outside the gene matches. The V gene's germline CDR1 is MDHEN and CDR2 SYDVKM. This CDR3 is CASSHLPPGLAGAQDEQYF. The CDR3 nucleotides are TGTGCCAGCAGTCACCTCCCCCCCGGACTAGCGGGGGCCCAGGACGAGCAGTACTTC.

V usage is TRBV12-3 or TRBV12-4 and J usage is TRBJ2-1; D possibly matches TRBD1 or TRBD2 (5 bases each). V was shortened by 5 bases and J by 10 bases, with 9 bases between the two germline ends. The CDR3 extends over 11 amino acids. The chain's CDR3 is CASSRGPEQFF. The CDR3 DNA follows: TGTGCCAGCAGTCGGGGACCAGAGCAGTTCTTC.

The chain recombines TRBV9 with TRBJ2-6; possibly TRBD2 for D (5 bases). CDR1 SGDLS and CDR2 YYNGEE come from the germline V gene. This CDR3 region has 17 residues. Trimming stripped 1 base from V and 0 bases from J, with 11 bases between. Written as DNA, the CDR3 is TGTGCCAGCAGCGTATTTGGGAGTCTCTCTGGGGCCAACGTCCTGACTTTC. Amino acid sequence: CASSVFGSLSGANVLTF.

In DNA form, the CDR3 reads TGTGCCAGTAGCAAGACTGGCTCGGGAGTCCGCACAGATACGCAGTATTTT. Its protein is CASSKTGSGVRTDTQYF. This rearrangement joins TRBV19 to TRBJ2-3, with D tentatively TRBD2 (6 bases). The CDR3 consists of 17 residues. V gave up 6 bases and J gave up 1 base, with 20 bases separating them. Germline loops: CDR1 LNHDA, CDR2 SQIVND (reference sequence).

J is TRBJ2-5 and V is TRBV12-5; D might be TRBD1 or TRBD2, each matching 5 bases. Trimming stripped 1 base from V and 2 bases from J, with 11 bases between. CDR1 is LGHNT and CDR2 is FRNRAP in the germline V gene. CDR3 length equals 15 residues. In DNA form, the CDR3 reads TGTGCTAGTGGTTTGGGACGGGACCAACAAGAGACCCAGTACTTC. It translates to CASGLGRDQQETQYF.

This rearrangement joins TRBV2 to TRBJ2-7, with D maybe TRBD1 (6 bases). The germline V gene has CDR1 SNHLY and CDR2 FYNNEI. Deletions cut 7 bases from V and 4 bases from J, with 11 bases between. CDR3 length: 12 amino acids. CDR3 coding DNA: TGTGCCAGCACCCAGGGGACATACGAGCAGTACTTC. This codes for CASTQGTYEQYF.

CDR3 sequence (DNA): TGTGCCAGCAGCCAAATAGCGGGAGGATACAATGAGCAGTTCTTC. It yields the protein CASSQIAGGYNEQFF. The chain carries TRBV5-6 and TRBJ2-1; 10 bases line up with TRBD2. The V segment lost 4 bases and the J segment 4 bases; nucleotides outside the gene matches: 5. Germline V CDR1 and CDR2: SGHDT, YYEEEE. The CDR3 has 15 residues.

The chain has TRBV6-5 and TRBJ1-1; a weak D match, TRBD1 (5 bases). V lost 6 bases and J 0 bases, leaving 8 bases between the germline ends. Germline CDR1 reads MNHEY; CDR2 reads SVGAGI. This CDR3 region has 13 residues. This chain's CDR3 is CASSTTVNTEAFF. The CDR3 coding sequence is TGTGCCAGCAGCACGACAGTGAACACTGAAGCTTTCTTT.

CDR3 residues: CASSKDRGIFNEQFF. CDR3 in DNA: TGCGCCAGCAGTAAAGACAGGGGGATCTTCAATGAGCAGTTCTTC. The genes are TRBV10-1 and TRBJ2-1, with 9 bases identical to TRBD1. This CDR3 contains 15 residues. Trimming removed 5 bases from V and 6 bases from J; junction bases left unmatched: 8. Germline CDR1 is WNHNN and CDR2 is SYGVQD (reference sequence).

This chain links TRBV19 with TRBJ2-3, with 11 bases matching TRBD2. Germline values: CDR1 LNHDA, CDR2 SQIVND (reference sequence). The CDR3 has 16 residues. V shed 6 bases, J shed 3 bases, and the junction held 8 bases outside the gene matches. The CDR3 sequence is CASRGRGLAATDTQYF. CDR3 in DNA: TGTGCCAGTAGAGGACGGGGACTAGCGGCAACAGATACGCAGTATTTT.

The chain links TRBV5-1 to TRBJ2-2; D may be TRBD2 (6 bases). CDR1 SGHRS and CDR2 YFSETQ come from the germline V gene. Deletions cut 0 bases from V and 6 bases from J, with 12 bases between. The CDR3 is 15 residues long. In DNA, the CDR3 is TGCGCCAGCAGCTTGGTGGAGGGTTGGGCCGGGGAGCTGTTTTTT. The encoded protein is CASSLVEGWAGELFF.

The genes are TRBV28 and TRBJ1-2; D is uncertain. V dropped 4 bases and J dropped 8 bases, with 11 bases sitting between them. Germline CDR1 is MDHEN and CDR2 is SYDVKM. This CDR3 contains 12 residues. CDR3 sequence: CASSSSGWGYTF. CDR3 bases: TGTGCCAGCAGTTCATCTGGTTGGGGCTACACCTTC.

The chain joins TRBV12-3 or TRBV12-4 to TRBJ1-2; 10 bases are a match to TRBD1. V lost 4 bases, J lost 6 bases, and 2 bases stayed unmatched. This CDR3 has 13 residues. The CDR3 loop is CASSSGQGNGYTF. CDR3 bases: TGTGCCAGCAGTTCGGGACAGGGGAATGGCTACACCTTC.

This clone has a handful of counts. One end of the junction is discordant with germline, which a read error may explain. J is TRBJ2-7 and V is TRBV5-6; D is perhaps TRBD1 (5 bases). This CDR3 has 11 amino acids. Germline CDR1 is SGHDT and CDR2 is YYEEEE. CDR3 in DNA: TGTGCCAGCAGCTCGACAGCTGGGAAGGACTTC. As protein: CASSSTAGKDF.

The chain has TRBV3-1 (or the pseudogene TRBV3-2) and TRBJ1-1, with D possibly matching TRBD1 (5 bases). CDR3 length equals 14 residues. The V end lost 1 base, the J end lost 5 bases, and 11 bases lay between the germline ends. CDR1 is LGHDT, CDR2 YNNKEL, per germline (reference sequence). This CDR3 is CASSQVAGTTEAFF. CDR3 bases: TGTGCCAGCAGCCAAGTAGCAGGGACGACTGAAGCTTTCTTT.

The gene calls are TRBV6-4 and TRBJ2-1, with D maybe TRBD2 (8 bases). The CDR3 runs 15 residues. V was shortened by 5 bases and J by 2 bases, with 13 bases between the two germline ends. Germline V gene sequence: CDR1 MRHNA, CDR2 SNTAGT. CDR3 sequence reads: CASSREGATYNEQFF. CDR3 nucleotide sequence: TGTGCCAGCAGTCGGGAGGGGGCGACCTACAATGAGCAGTTCTTC.

This chain links TRBV5-1 with TRBJ2-7, with 8 bases matching TRBD2. The CDR3 totals 14 residues. V lost 0 bases, J lost 2 bases, and 1 base stayed unmatched. In germline, CDR1 is SGHRS, CDR2 YFSETQ. This CDR3 reads CASSLELAAYEQYF. For the CDR3, the DNA is TGCGCCAGCAGCTTGGAACTAGCGGCCTACGAGCAGTACTTC.

This sequence joins TRBV19 and TRBJ2-2; D is uncertain. Trimming stripped 3 bases from V and 0 bases from J, with 5 bases between. The CDR3 totals 14 residues. Germline loops: CDR1 LNHDA, CDR2 SQIVND (reference sequence). CDR3 sequence reads: CASSIIPNTGELFF. The CDR3 DNA is TGTGCCAGTAGTATCATCCCGAACACCGGGGAGCTGTTTTTT.

Only one count was recorded for this clone. This sequence joins TRBV19 and TRBJ2-3, with D possibly called TRBD1 or TRBD2 (5 bases each). This CDR3 has 15 residues. Germline CDR1 and CDR2: LNHDA and SQIVND (reference sequence). Between the trimmed V and J ends, which lost 3 bases and 1 base, there was a span of 11 bases. The CDR3 sequence is CASSIHGTGTDTQYF. The CDR3 DNA reads as TGTGCCAGTAGTATCCATGGGACGGGCACAGATACGCAGTATTTT.

The genes are TRBV4-1 and TRBJ2-1; 10 bases align to TRBD2. This CDR3 spans 14 amino acids. V shed 0 bases, J shed 15 bases, and the junction held 8 bases outside the gene matches. Germline-derived CDR1 and CDR2 are MGHRA and YSYEKL. The CDR3 DNA is TGCGCCAGCAGCCAAGATCGAGCGGGAGGGCCGCTGTTCTTC. It encodes CASSQDRAGGPLFF.

V is TRBV5-1 and J is TRBJ2-3; D assignment may be TRBD1 or TRBD2 (5 bases each). CDR1 is SGHRS and CDR2 is YFSETQ in the germline V gene. The CDR3 consists of 14 residues. The V gene lost 4 bases and the J gene lost 2 bases, with 11 bases spanning the gap. CDR3 sequence: CASSIGAITDTQYF. CDR3 in DNA: TGCGCCAGCAGCATCGGGGCGATCACAGATACGCAGTATTTT. Complete variable domain (other parts from reference TRBV5-1 and TRBJ2-3): KAGVTQTPRYLIKTRGQQVTLSCSPISGHRSVSWYQQTPGQGLQFLFEYFSETQRNKGNFPGRFSGRQFSNSRSEMNVSTLELGDSALYLCASSIGAITDTQYFGPGTRLTVL.

V gene TRBV7-6 combines with J gene TRBJ2-1; TRBD1 agrees at 8 bases. The V gene's germline CDR1 is SGHVS and CDR2 FNYEAQ. This CDR3 is 15 amino acids long. The V gene end was trimmed by 5 bases and the J gene end by 4 bases; junction bases not matched to a gene: 7. The CDR3 reads CASSGRTGLYNEQFF. As DNA, the CDR3 is TGTGCCAGCAGCGGACGGACAGGGCTTTACAATGAGCAGTTCTTC. Filled out from reference TRBV7-6 and TRBJ2-1, the complete variable domain reads GAGVSQSPRYKVTKRGQDVALRCDPISGHVSLYWYRQALGQGPEFLTYFNYEAQQDKSGLPNDRFSAERPEGSISTLTIQRTEQRDSAMYRCASSGRTGLYNEQFFGPGTRLTVL.

The chain employs TRBV27 and TRBJ2-3, with D unclear. V was pared by 3 bases and J by 6 bases, with 4 bases between. Germline V gene data show CDR1 as MNHEY and CDR2 as SMNVEV (reference sequence). This CDR3 comprises 11 residues. The CDR3 region is CASSLEDTQYF. The CDR3 DNA is TGTGCCAGCAGTTTGGAGGATACGCAGTATTTT.

This chain joins TRBV27 and TRBJ2-5; possibly TRBD1 for D (5 bases). The CDR3 is 11 amino acids. V shed 5 bases and J shed 6 bases, with 7 bases lying between them. CDR1 is MNHEY, CDR2 SMNVEV, per germline (reference sequence). The CDR3 coding sequence is TGTGCCAGCAGTAGGGGCCAGACCCAGTACTTC. The encoded protein is CASSRGQTQYF.

V gene TRBV2 combines with J gene TRBJ1-1; TRBD1 aligns across 7 bases. Germline lookup yields CDR1 SNHLY and CDR2 FYNNEI. With V trimmed by 4 bases and J by 0 bases, 5 bases remained unmatched. The CDR3 is 15 residues long. CDR3 sequence reads: CASSGQGMMNTEAFF. The CDR3 DNA sequence: TGTGCCAGCAGTGGACAGGGAATGATGAACACTGAAGCTTTCTTT.

This clone appeared once. The chain employs TRBV9 and TRBJ1-2; D is perhaps TRBD1 (6 bases). This CDR3 has 13 residues. Germline V CDR1 and CDR2: SGDLS, YYNGEE. The ends were cut back, 0 bases at V and 6 bases at J, with 9 bases in the middle. The DNA of the CDR3 is TGTGCCAGCAGCGTAGGGGGGGCCCATGGCTACACCTTC. It yields the protein CASSVGGAHGYTF.

The CDR3: CASSFTGQHNEQFF. CDR3 nucleotide sequence: TGCGCCAGCAGCTTTACGGGACAGCACAATGAGCAGTTCTTC. The V call is TRBV5-1, the J call TRBJ2-1; 7 positions agree with TRBD1. Per the germline V gene, CDR1 is SGHRS and CDR2 is YFSETQ. The CDR3 covers 14 residues. V dropped 2 bases and J dropped 5; count of bases not matched to a gene: 4.

The rearrangement uses TRBV9 and TRBJ2-5; 8 bases agree with TRBD1. The CDR3 is made up of 16 amino acids. CDR1 SGDLS and CDR2 YYNGEE come from the germline V gene. Trimming at V came to 4 bases and at J to 7 bases, leaving 15 bases not matched to a gene. CDR3 coding DNA: TGTGCCAGCAGCCAGAGCACAGGGGGTGGGTCAGTGACCCAGTACTTC. Residues: CASSQSTGGGSVTQYF.

Here the CDR3 reads CASSPLGSHYSNQPQHF. CDR3 bases: TGTGCCAGTAGCCCCCTCGGTAGCCATTATAGCAATCAGCCCCAGCATTTT. The chain is built from TRBV19 and TRBJ1-5, with D uncertain. Deletions cut 6 bases from V and 0 bases from J, with 18 bases between. The germline V gene encodes CDR1 LNHDA and CDR2 SQIVND (reference sequence). The CDR3 totals 17 residues.

The chain recombines TRBV20-1 with TRBJ1-1; the D gene is possibly TRBD1 (5 bases). Trimming took 3 bases from V and 4 from J, leaving 15 bases between them. The V gene's germline CDR1 is DFQATT and CDR2 SNEGSKA (reference sequence). This CDR3 is built from 14 residues. CDR3 sequence (DNA): TGCAGTGCTAGTTTTGAGTCGCAGGGCACTGAAGCTTTCTTT. This translates into CSASFESQGTEAFF.